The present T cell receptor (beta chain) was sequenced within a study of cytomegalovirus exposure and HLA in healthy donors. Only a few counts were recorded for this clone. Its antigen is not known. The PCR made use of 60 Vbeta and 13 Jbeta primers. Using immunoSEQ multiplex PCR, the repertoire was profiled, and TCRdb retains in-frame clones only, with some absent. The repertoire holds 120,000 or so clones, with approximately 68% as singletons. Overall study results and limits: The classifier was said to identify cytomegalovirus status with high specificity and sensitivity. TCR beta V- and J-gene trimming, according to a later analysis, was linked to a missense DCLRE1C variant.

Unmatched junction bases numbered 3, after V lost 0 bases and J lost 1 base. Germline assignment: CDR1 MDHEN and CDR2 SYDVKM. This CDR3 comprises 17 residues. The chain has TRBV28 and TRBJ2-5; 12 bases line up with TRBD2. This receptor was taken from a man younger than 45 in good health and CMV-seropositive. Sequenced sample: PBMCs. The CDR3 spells CASSLWILAGGQETQYF. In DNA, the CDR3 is TGTGCCAGCAGTTTATGGATACTAGCGGGAGGCCAAGAGACCCAGTACTTC.